This T cell receptor (beta chain) was retrieved from a study of cytomegalovirus exposure and HLA in healthy donors. The PCR contained 60 Vbeta and 13 Jbeta primers. In the source study's methods: It was a later analysis that counted about 80 million unique TCR beta chains, of which about 10 million were shared. TCRdb keeps only in-frame clones here, not all; method: immunoSEQ multiplex PCR. V and J calls and clone size are given by that table; D and trimming were obtained from the DNA. The data contain about 120,000 clones, approximately 83% of them seen just once; the ten biggest clones take up about 3.9%. General study findings and limits: Certain sequence variants were highly shared and formed a cluster, and this cluster was likely a sequencing artifact.

From germline, CDR1 is LGHNA and CDR2 YNFKEQ. J was trimmed by 5 bases and V by 8 bases; bases with no gene match: 5. The CDR3 sequence is 13 residues long. With respect to this clone: Antigen unknown.

The source is a woman aged 40 to 55 in good health and CMV-seropositive. The chain couples TRBV4-2 to TRBJ2-1, with TRBD2 matching over 8 bases. Input material: PBMCs. This CDR3 reads CASEREPNNEQFF. DNA for the CDR3: TGTGCCAGCGAGCGGGAGCCAAACAATGAGCAGTTCTTC.